One sample yielded the 8 T cell receptor beta chains listed below, sequenced in a study of vaccination effects on CD4 cells after COVID-19. These receptors have no known antigen. Sequencing used immunoSEQ multiplex PCR; TCRdb keeps in-frame clones, though not all of them. This table has around 53,000 clones, about 70% appearing once. Scientists isolated CD4+ T cells after a roughly ten-day culture period ended. Convalescent patients had PCR-confirmed SARS-CoV-2 infection between March and December 2020. Participants each got two BNT162b2 or mRNA-1273 vaccine doses. The sequences come from CD4+ T cells from PBMCs cultured without peptide, collected after COVID-19 vaccination. These receptors were obtained from a human donor who had a prior SARS-CoV-2 infection.

The chain couples TRBV6-5 to TRBJ2-3; D remains unclear. V was cut by 4 bases and J by 6 bases, with 14 bases left in between. CDR1 and CDR2 (germline): MNHEY, SVGAGI. This CDR3 region has 14 residues. The CDR3: CASSWVSSGDTQYF. In DNA, the CDR3 is TGTGCCAGCAGTTGGGTCAGCTCCGGGGATACGCAGTATTTT.

The chain couples TRBV5-1 to TRBJ1-6; 9 nucleotides align to TRBD1. Per the germline V gene, CDR1 is SGHRS and CDR2 is YFSETQ. The CDR3 covers 14 residues. The J segment lost 13 bases and the V segment lost 2 bases, leaving 7 bases of the junction unmatched. The CDR3 DNA sequence: TGCGCCAGCAGCTTACAGGGGGCCCAGGGGCCCCTCCACTTT. It is translated as CASSLQGAQGPLHF.

This chain links TRBV11-2 with TRBJ2-7; D is perhaps TRBD2 (6 bases). The germline CDR1 and CDR2 sequences are SGHAT and FQNNGV. V lost 1 base to trimming and J lost 3 bases, with 19 bases between them. The CDR3 has 17 residues. CDR3 amino acids: CASSLGPMSSALYEQYF. The CDR3 DNA reads as TGTGCCAGCAGCTTAGGTCCAATGTCTAGCGCGCTCTACGAGCAGTACTTC.

A single count supports this clone. This rearrangement joins TRBV5-1 to TRBJ1-1; 7 nucleotides match TRBD1. CDR3 size: 15 residues. The ends lost 4 bases at V and 6 bases at J; junction bases unmatched: 12. From germline, CDR1 is SGHRS and CDR2 YFSETQ. The CDR3 sequence is CASSPRAGGYAEAFF. CDR3 coding DNA: TGCGCCAGCAGCCCCCGTGCAGGGGGTTACGCTGAAGCTTTCTTT.

The chain links TRBV20-1 to TRBJ2-1, with D uncertain. CDR3 length: 10 amino acids. Germline V lookup: CDR1 DFQATT, CDR2 SNEGSKA (reference sequence). The V end lost 3 bases, the J end lost 9 bases, and 6 bases lay between the germline ends. The CDR3 sequence is CSASRGEQFF. The CDR3 nucleotides are TGCAGTGCTAGTCGAGGTGAGCAGTTCTTC.

This rearrangement joins TRBV5-6 to TRBJ1-2; 7 bases align to TRBD1. This CDR3 is 13 amino acids long. The junction had 9 bases not matched to a gene; V was cut back by 5 bases and J by 8 bases. Germline values: CDR1 SGHDT, CDR2 YYEEEE. The CDR3 reads CASRPTGQRGYTF. The CDR3 DNA reads as TGTGCCAGCAGACCGACAGGGCAGCGGGGCTACACCTTC.

This clone occurred once. The chain uses TRBV5-1 and TRBJ2-2, with D maybe TRBD2 (5 bases). Germline values: CDR1 SGHRS, CDR2 YFSETQ. V was pared by 4 bases and J by 6 bases, with 16 bases between. The CDR3 extends over 15 amino acids. The CDR3 DNA reads TGCGCCAGCAGCACGGCACTAGATTTTGCCGGGGAGCTGTTTTTT. It specifies CASSTALDFAGELFF.

The chain couples TRBV15 to TRBJ2-6, with D possibly being TRBD1 (5 bases). There are 17 residues in the CDR3. V lost 1 base to trimming and J lost 0 bases, with 10 bases between them. Germline lookup yields CDR1 LNHNV and CDR2 YYDKDF (reference sequence). The CDR3 loop is CATSRGTRRSGANVLTF. CDR3 DNA: TGTGCCACCAGCAGAGGGACACGCCGCTCTGGGGCCAACGTCCTGACTTTC.